This T cell receptor beta chain is from a study of long-term antiretroviral therapy in people with HIV. Study-wide findings and caveats: HIV repertoires covered narrower CDR3 length ranges than controls did.

The run of the v3.0 immunoSEQ assay was at survey level. Using immunoSEQ multiplex PCR, the repertoire was profiled, and TCRdb retains in-frame clones only, with some absent. The table includes about 33,000 clones, around 80% detected once. Notes on this clone: Its antigen is not identified.

V lost 6 bases and J lost 3; bases outside the gene matches: 6. The germline gives CDR1 MDHEN, CDR2 SYDVKM. The CDR3 contains 15 residues. A minimum of one pre-ART and two post-ART PBMC samples existed for each donor. This chain joins TRBV28 and TRBJ1-5, with TRBD1 matching over 9 bases. The clonotype comes from a woman between 50 and 59 years old with HIV. Sequencing used unsorted PBMCs, obtained 2 years after starting antiretroviral therapy. CDR3 nucleotide sequence: TGTGCCAGCAGATACCGGGACAGGGTCAATCAGCCCCAGCATTTT. Its protein product is CASRYRDRVNQPQHF.